This passage covers 6 T cell receptor beta chains from one sample sequenced in a study of blood T cell repertoires in COVID-19 (dated by TCRdb to 2020 to 2021). Library method: the immunoSEQ multiplex PCR assay. What TCRdb holds here is the immuneACCESS table cut down to in-frame rearrangements. Part of the clones is not present; checked against another copy, under half of the missing clones reflect an unresolved V gene, and the others are unexplained. Across this sample there are roughly 120,000 clones, with just under 85% seen only once. The ten largest clonotypes hold less than 9% of the sample. Sequencing was performed on peripheral blood. The receptors come from a man aged 70 or older with active or convalescent COVID-19.

V is TRBV7-2 and J is TRBJ2-1; tentatively, D is TRBD2 (7 bases). The CDR3 is made up of 19 amino acids. V dropped 4 bases and J dropped 0 bases, with 22 bases sitting between them. Germline V CDR1 and CDR2: SGHTA, FQGNSA. CDR3 in amino acids: CASSSRGVTGPSSYNEQFF. CDR3 sequence (DNA): TGTGCCAGCAGCTCCCGGGGGGTGACAGGCCCTAGCTCCTACAATGAGCAGTTCTTC.

This rearrangement joins TRBV6-2 or TRBV6-3 to TRBJ1-2; D is undetermined. The CDR3 loop spans 14 amino acids. The V gene lost 2 bases and the J gene lost 4 bases, with 11 bases spanning the gap. Germline CDR1 and CDR2: MNHEY and SVGEGT. The CDR3 sequence: CASSYGEGAYGYTF. CDR3 nucleotides: TGTGCCAGCAGTTACGGCGAGGGAGCCTATGGCTACACCTTC.

The chain uses TRBV10-1 and TRBJ1-2; 8 positions agree with TRBD1. This CDR3 comprises 15 residues. Germline loops: CDR1 WNHNN, CDR2 SYGVQD (reference sequence). Trimming at V came to 6 bases and at J to 0 bases, leaving 6 bases not matched to a gene. The CDR3 spells CASSPGQGSNYGYTF. The CDR3 region has the DNA TGCGCCAGCAGCCCCGGACAGGGATCTAACTATGGCTACACCTTC.

The gene calls are TRBV9 and TRBJ2-1; 11 bases are shared with TRBD2. CDR1 is SGDLS and CDR2 is YYNGEE in the germline V gene. J gave up 4 bases and V 2 bases, and 2 bases lay outside the gene matches. The length of the CDR3 is 15 residues. In DNA form, the CDR3 reads TGTGCCAGCAGCGTTAGCGGGGGGGATTACAATGAGCAGTTCTTC. Amino acid sequence: CASSVSGGDYNEQFF.

This clone was detected only once. The rearrangement joins TRBV6-5 to TRBJ1-1; 9 bases map to TRBD1. V shed 5 bases, J shed 3 bases, and the junction held 7 bases outside the gene matches. Germline V gene lookup returns CDR1 MNHEY and CDR2 SVGAGI. The CDR3 sequence is 15 residues long. CDR3: CASSHTGTGYTEAFF. The CDR3 coding sequence is TGTGCCAGCAGTCACACCGGGACAGGGTACACTGAAGCTTTCTTT.

This chain connects TRBV7-6 to TRBJ1-2; D is ambiguous. V was pared by 6 bases and J by 8 bases, with 13 bases between. The CDR3 runs 12 residues. The germline CDR1 and CDR2 sequences are SGHVS and FNYEAQ. In DNA, the CDR3 is TGTGCCAGCAGGGCGACTGGCCTCGGCTACACCTTC. This translates into CASRATGLGYTF.